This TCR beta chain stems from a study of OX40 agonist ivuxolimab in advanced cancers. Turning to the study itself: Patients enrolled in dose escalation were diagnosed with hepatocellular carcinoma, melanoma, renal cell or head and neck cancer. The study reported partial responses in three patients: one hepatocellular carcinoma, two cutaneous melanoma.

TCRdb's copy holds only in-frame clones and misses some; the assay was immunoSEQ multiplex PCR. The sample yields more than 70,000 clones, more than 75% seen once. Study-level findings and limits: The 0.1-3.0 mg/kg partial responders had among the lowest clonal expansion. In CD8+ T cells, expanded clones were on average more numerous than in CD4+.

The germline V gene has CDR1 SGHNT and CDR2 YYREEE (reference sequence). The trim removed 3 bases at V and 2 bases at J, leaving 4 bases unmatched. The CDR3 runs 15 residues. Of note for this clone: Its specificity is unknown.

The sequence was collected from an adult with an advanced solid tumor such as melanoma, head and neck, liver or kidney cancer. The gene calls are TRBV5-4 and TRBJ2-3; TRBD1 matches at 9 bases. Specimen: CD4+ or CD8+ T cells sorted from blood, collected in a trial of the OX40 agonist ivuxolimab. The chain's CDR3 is CASSWDRVVTDTQYF. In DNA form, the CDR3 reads TGTGCCAGCAGCTGGGACAGGGTGGTCACAGATACGCAGTATTTT.